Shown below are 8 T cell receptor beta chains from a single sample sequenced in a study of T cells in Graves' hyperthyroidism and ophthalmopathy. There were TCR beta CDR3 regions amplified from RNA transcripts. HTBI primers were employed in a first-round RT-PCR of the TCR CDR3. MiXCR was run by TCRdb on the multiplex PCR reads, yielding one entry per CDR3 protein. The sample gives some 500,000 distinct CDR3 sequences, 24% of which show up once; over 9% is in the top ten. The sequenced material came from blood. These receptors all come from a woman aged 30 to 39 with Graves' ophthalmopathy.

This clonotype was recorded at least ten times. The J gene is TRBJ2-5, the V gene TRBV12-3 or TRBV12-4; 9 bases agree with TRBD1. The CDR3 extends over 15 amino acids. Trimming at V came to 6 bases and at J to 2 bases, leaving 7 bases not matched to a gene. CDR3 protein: CASRQDRGGQETQYF. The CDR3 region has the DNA TGTGCCAGCAGGCAGGACAGGGGTGGGCAAGAGACCCAGTACTTC.

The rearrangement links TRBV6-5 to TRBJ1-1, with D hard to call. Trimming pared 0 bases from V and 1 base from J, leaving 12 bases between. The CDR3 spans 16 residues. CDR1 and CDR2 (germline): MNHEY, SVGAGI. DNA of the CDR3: TGTGCCAGCAGTTACTCGTACCGGGGTAGGAACACTGAAGCTTTCTTT. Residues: CASSYSYRGRNTEAFF.

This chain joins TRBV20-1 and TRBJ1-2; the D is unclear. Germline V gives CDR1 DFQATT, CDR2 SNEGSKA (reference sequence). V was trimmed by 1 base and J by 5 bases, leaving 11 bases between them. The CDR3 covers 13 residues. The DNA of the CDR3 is TGCAGTGCTAGAGTTGCGGCCACATATGGCTACACCTTC. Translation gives CSARVAATYGYTF.

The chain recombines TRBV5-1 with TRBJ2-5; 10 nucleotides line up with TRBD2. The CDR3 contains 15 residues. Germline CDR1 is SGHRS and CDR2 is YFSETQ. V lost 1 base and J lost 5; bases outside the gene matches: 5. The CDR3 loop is CASSLSGGGMETQYF. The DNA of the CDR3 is TGCGCCAGCAGCTTGAGCGGGGGGGGCATGGAGACCCAGTACTTC.

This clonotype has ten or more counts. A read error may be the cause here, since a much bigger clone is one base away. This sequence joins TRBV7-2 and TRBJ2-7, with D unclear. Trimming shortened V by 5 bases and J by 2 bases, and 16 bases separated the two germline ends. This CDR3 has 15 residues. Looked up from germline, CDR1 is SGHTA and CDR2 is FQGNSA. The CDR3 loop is CASSPSALNPYEQYF. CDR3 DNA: TGTGCCAGCAGCCCCTCGGCGCTCAACCCCTACGAGCAGTACTTC.

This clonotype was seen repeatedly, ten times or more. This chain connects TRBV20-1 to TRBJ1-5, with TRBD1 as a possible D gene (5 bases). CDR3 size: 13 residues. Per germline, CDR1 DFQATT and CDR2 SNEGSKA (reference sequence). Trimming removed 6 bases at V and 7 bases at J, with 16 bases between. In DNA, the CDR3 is TGCAGTGCCCCTTCACAGAGGGGACAGCCCCAGCATTTT. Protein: CSAPSQRGQPQHF.

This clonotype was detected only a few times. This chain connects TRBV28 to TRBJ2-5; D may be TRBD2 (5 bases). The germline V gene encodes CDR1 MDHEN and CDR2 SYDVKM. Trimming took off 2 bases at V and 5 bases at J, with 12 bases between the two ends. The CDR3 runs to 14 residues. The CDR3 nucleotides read TGTGCCAGCAGTTTAGGGAGCCTAAGGGAGACCCAGTACTTC. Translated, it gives CASSLGSLRETQYF. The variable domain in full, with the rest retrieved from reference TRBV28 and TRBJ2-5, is DVKVTQSSRYLVKRTGEKVFLECVQDMDHENMFWYRQDPGLGLRLIYFSYDVKMKEKGDIPEGYSVSREKKERFSLILESASTNQTSMYLCASSLGSLRETQYFGPGTRLLVL.

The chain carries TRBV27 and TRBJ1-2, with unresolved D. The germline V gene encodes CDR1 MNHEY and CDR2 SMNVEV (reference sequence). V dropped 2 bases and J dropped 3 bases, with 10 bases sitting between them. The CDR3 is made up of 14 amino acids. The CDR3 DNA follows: TGTGCCAGCAGTTTAGCAAGGAACTACTATGGCTACACCTTC. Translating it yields CASSLARNYYGYTF.